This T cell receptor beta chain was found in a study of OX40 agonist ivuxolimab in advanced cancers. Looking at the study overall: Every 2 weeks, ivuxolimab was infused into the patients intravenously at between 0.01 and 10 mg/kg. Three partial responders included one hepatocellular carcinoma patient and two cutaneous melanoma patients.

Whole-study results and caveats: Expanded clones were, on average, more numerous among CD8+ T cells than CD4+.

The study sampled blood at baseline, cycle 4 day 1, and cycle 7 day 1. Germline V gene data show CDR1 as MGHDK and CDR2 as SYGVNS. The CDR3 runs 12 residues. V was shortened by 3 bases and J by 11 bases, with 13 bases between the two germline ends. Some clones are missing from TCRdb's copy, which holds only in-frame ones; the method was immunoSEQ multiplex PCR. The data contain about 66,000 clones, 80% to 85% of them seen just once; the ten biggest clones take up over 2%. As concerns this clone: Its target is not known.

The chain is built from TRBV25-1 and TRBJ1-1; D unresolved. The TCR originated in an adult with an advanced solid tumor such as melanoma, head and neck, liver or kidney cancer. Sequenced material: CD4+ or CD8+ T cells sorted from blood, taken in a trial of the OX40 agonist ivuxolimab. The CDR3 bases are TGTGCCAGCAGTGATCCCGCGGCTACGGCTTTCTTT. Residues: CASSDPAATAFF.